A single sample is the source of the 16 T cell receptor beta chains below, sequenced in a study of PD-1 blockade in classical Hodgkin lymphoma. As to time point: cycle 4 day 1 (C4D1), after 6 weeks of nivolumab. All patients experienced relapse after autologous stem cell transplantation, and brentuximab vedotin exposure was variable. Profiling relied on immunoSEQ multiplex PCR, and the TCRdb table lists in-frame clones only, not all of them. The sample holds over 70,000 clones, about nine tenths seen once. Sample: peripheral blood mononuclear cells (PBMCs), taken before the fourth cycle of nivolumab. These receptors originate from a human donor with classical Hodgkin lymphoma.

This sequence joins TRBV27 and TRBJ2-7; possibly TRBD1 or TRBD2 for D (7 bases each). Germline CDR1 reads MNHEY; CDR2 reads SMNVEV (reference sequence). The length of the CDR3 is 15 residues. V lost 5 bases, J lost 3 bases, and 17 bases lay in between. Written as DNA, the CDR3 is TGTGCCAGCAGTGGGGGGGACAGTCCATACTACGAGCAGTACTTC. This gives the protein CASSGGDSPYYEQYF.

The rearrangement links TRBV19 to TRBJ1-2; the match to TRBD1 covers 8 bases. CDR3 length: 16 amino acids. V was clipped by 5 bases and J by 1 base; unmatched bases: 9. CDR1 LNHDA and CDR2 SQIVND come from the germline V gene (reference sequence). CDR3 sequence: CASSPGQGGINYGYTF. The CDR3, as DNA: TGTGCCAGTAGTCCTGGACAGGGCGGGATTAACTATGGCTACACCTTC.

The chain combines TRBV5-6 with TRBJ2-5, with TRBD2 identical over 9 bases. The V gene end was trimmed by 0 bases and the J gene end by 1 base; junction bases not matched to a gene: 1. There are 15 residues in the CDR3. The germline CDR1 and CDR2 sequences are SGHDT and YYEEEE. The CDR3 region is CASSLGGGAQETQYF. The CDR3 coding sequence is TGTGCCAGCAGCTTGGGCGGGGGGGCCCAAGAGACCCAGTACTTC.

This clone showed up just once. This sequence joins TRBV7-2 and TRBJ2-7; 11 positions agree with TRBD1. The trim removed 5 bases at V and 5 bases at J, leaving 17 bases unmatched. Germline V gene sequence: CDR1 SGHTA, CDR2 FQGNSA. This CDR3 comprises 18 residues. CDR3 DNA sequence: TGTGCCAGCAGCCCACCTGGGGGGGGACAGGGGGACTTCAACGAGCAGTACTTC. It is translated as CASSPPGGGQGDFNEQYF.

V gene TRBV27 combines with J gene TRBJ2-6, with 9 bases aligning to TRBD2. The CDR3 length is 17 residues. The trim removed 5 bases at V and 0 bases at J, leaving 5 bases unmatched. In germline, CDR1 is MNHEY, CDR2 SMNVEV (reference sequence). The CDR3 DNA reads as TGTGCCAGCAGTGTAGCGGGGGCCTTCTCTGGGGCCAACGTCCTGACTTTC. Encoded protein: CASSVAGAFSGANVLTF.

The gene calls are TRBV9 and TRBJ1-1, with D perhaps TRBD1 (5 bases). This CDR3 spans 13 amino acids. The germline CDR1 and CDR2 sequences are SGDLS and YYNGEE. The V and J ends lost 5 bases and 1 base respectively, with 9 bases between them. The CDR3 nucleotides are TGTGCCAGCAGTGGAGGGACGAACACTGAAGCTTTCTTT. It yields the protein CASSGGTNTEAFF.

The rearrangement uses TRBV2 and TRBJ1-5; a weak D match, TRBD1 (5 bases). CDR3 length equals 15 residues. CDR1 is SNHLY, CDR2 FYNNEI, per germline. Deletions cut 7 bases from V and 2 bases from J, with 15 bases between. This CDR3 is CASTGLTEGNQPQHF. The CDR3 DNA is TGTGCCAGCACGGGTTTGACAGAGGGCAATCAGCCCCAGCATTTT.

The chain combines TRBV28 with TRBJ2-3; TRBD1 agrees at 7 bases. J was trimmed by 1 base and V by 5 bases; bases with no gene match: 6. Germline CDR1 is MDHEN and CDR2 is SYDVKM. The CDR3 totals 15 residues. CDR3 coding DNA: TGTGCCAGCAGTCCTGAGACAGGGCGCACAGATACGCAGTATTTT. Protein product: CASSPETGRTDTQYF.

The chain has TRBV11-2 and TRBJ2-5; D is uncertain. The germline V gene encodes CDR1 SGHAT and CDR2 FQNNGV. V was trimmed by 2 bases and J by 5 bases, leaving 15 bases between them. This CDR3 has 15 amino acids. The CDR3 DNA is TGTGCCAGCAGCTTACGGTGGTCGTCTGAGGAGACCCAGTACTTC. Its translation is CASSLRWSSEETQYF.

The chain carries TRBV7-2 and TRBJ2-5; TRBD1 matches at 8 bases. The CDR3 length is 16 residues. Germline assignment: CDR1 SGHTA and CDR2 FQGNSA. V lost 1 base, J lost 2 bases, and 6 bases stayed unmatched. The chain's CDR3 is CASSLGPGQVQETQYF. As DNA, the CDR3 is TGTGCCAGCAGCTTAGGGCCGGGACAGGTGCAAGAGACCCAGTACTTC. Drawing the rest from reference TRBV7-2 and TRBJ2-5, the complete variable domain is GAGVSQSPSNKVTEKGKDVELRCDPISGHTALYWYRQSLGQGLEFLIYFQGNSAPDKSGLPSDRFSAERTGGSVSTLTIQRTQQEDSAVYLCASSLGPGQVQETQYFGPGTRLLVL.

V is TRBV7-9 and J is TRBJ1-1; 11 bases are shared with TRBD1. V trimming: 2 bases; J trimming: 7 bases; junction bases outside the gene matches: 9. From germline, CDR1 is SEHNR and CDR2 FQNEAQ (reference sequence). This CDR3 region has 16 residues. The chain's CDR3 is CASSLRGTGGLGEAFF. CDR3 nucleotides: TGTGCCAGCAGCTTAAGGGGGACAGGGGGTCTTGGTGAAGCTTTCTTT.

The chain carries TRBV5-6 and TRBJ1-4, with no clear D. V lost 1 base, J lost 8 bases, and 15 bases lay in between. Germline V CDR1 and CDR2: SGHDT, YYEEEE. The CDR3 has 15 amino acids. The CDR3 protein is CASSLYVKEEEKLFF. DNA of the CDR3: TGTGCCAGCAGCTTGTATGTAAAGGAGGAGGAAAAACTGTTTTTT.

The chain joins TRBV6-4 to TRBJ2-1; TRBD2 matches 9 bases. The CDR3 length is 15 residues. Unmatched junction bases numbered 8, after V lost 6 bases and J lost 5 bases. Looked up from germline, CDR1 is MRHNA and CDR2 is SNTAGT. This chain's CDR3 is CASRISGGAHNEQFF. CDR3 bases: TGTGCCAGCAGGATTAGCGGGGGAGCCCACAATGAGCAGTTCTTC.

This clone turned up a few times. The sample carries other DNA sequences with the same CDR3. This chain links TRBV9 with TRBJ2-3, with D hard to call. V was pared by 1 base and J by 4 bases, with 7 bases between. CDR1 and CDR2 from the germline V gene are SGDLS and YYNGEE. This CDR3 comprises 13 residues. This CDR3 reads CASSVLQADTQYF. The CDR3 DNA reads as TGTGCCAGCAGCGTATTGCAAGCAGATACGCAGTATTTT.

V and J are TRBV19 and TRBJ2-7; 7 nucleotides line up with TRBD1. Germline V gene sequence: CDR1 LNHDA, CDR2 SQIVND (reference sequence). The CDR3 totals 16 residues. With 2 bases clipped from V and 1 base from J, the junction kept 8 bases outside the gene matches. DNA of the CDR3: TGTGCCAGTAGTATATCCCGGGACAGAGCTTCCTACGAGCAGTACTTC. Its translation: CASSISRDRASYEQYF.

V and J are TRBV6-4 and TRBJ2-1, with a possible D match to TRBD2 (7 bases). The CDR3 sequence is 15 residues long. CDR1 is MRHNA and CDR2 is SNTAGT in the germline V gene. Trimming took 5 bases from V and 5 from J, leaving 16 bases between them. The CDR3 coding sequence is TGTGCCAGCAGTATGTGGGGGGGCGCGGACAATGAGCAGTTCTTC. Translating it yields CASSMWGGADNEQFF.